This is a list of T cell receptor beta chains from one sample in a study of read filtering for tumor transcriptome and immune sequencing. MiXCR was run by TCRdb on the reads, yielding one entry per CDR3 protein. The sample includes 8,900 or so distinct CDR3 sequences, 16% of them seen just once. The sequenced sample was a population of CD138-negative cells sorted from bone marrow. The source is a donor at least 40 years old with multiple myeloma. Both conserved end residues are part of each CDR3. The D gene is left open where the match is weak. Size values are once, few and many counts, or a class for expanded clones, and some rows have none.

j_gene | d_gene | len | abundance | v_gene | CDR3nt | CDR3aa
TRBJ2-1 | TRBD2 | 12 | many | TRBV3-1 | TGTGCCAGCAGCCAATGGACTAGCGGGCAGTTCTTC | CASSQWTSGQFF
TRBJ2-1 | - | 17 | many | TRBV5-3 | TGTGCCAGAAGCTTCCGAGGGAGGCGGGGCCCCCACAATGAGCAGTTCTTC | CARSFRGRRGPHNEQFF
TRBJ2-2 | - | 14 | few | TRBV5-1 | TGCGCCAGCAGCTTGGCCGCTGAGACCGGGGAGCTGTTTTTT | CASSLAAETGELFF
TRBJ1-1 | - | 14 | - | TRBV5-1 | TGCGCCAGCAGCATCCTGAGCTCGGGCACTGAAGCTATCTTT | CASSILSSGTEAIF
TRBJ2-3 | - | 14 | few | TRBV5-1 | TGCGCCAGCAGCCCCGGGACTCCGACGGATACGCAGTATTTT | CASSPGTPTDTQYF
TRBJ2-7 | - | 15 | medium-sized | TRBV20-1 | TGCAGTGCTCCCTCGGAACAAGCCCACATCCGCGAGCAGTACTTC | CSAPSEQAHIREQYF
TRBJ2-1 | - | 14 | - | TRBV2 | TGTGCCGGCACACCTAGGAGCGGCGAAAATGAGCAGTTCTTC | CAGTPRSGENEQFF
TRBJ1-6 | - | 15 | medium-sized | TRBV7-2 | TGTGCCAGCAGCTCTCAGGTTAACTATAATTCACCCCTCCACTTT | CASSSQVNYNSPLHF
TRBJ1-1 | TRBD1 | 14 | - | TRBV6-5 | TGTGCCAGCAGTCCCGGAGGGGGCACAACTGAAGCTTTCTTT | CASSPGGGTTEAFF
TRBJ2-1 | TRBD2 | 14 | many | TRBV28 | TGTGCCAGCATCCTGACTAGCGGTTACAATGAGCAGTTCTTC | CASILTSGYNEQFF
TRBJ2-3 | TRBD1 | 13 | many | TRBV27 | TGTGCCAGCAGAAATCAGGGGGCAGATACGCAGTATTTT | CASRNQGADTQYF
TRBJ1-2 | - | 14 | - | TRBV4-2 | TGTGCCAGCAGCCAACGTACAGGGTCAAGAGGCTACACCTTC | CASSQRTGSRGYTF
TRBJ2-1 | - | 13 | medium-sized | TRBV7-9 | TGTGCCAGCAGCTCCCGAGGGCGACCGGAGCAGTTCTTC | CASSSRGRPEQFF
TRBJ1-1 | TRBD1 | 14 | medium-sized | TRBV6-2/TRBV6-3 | TGTGCCAGCACAATGTCAGGGGGCATAACTGAAGCTTTCTTT | CASTMSGGITEAFF
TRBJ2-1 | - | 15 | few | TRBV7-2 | TGTGCCAGCAGCTTATCCACGGGCGCATACAAGGAGCAGTTCTTC | CASSLSTGAYKEQFF
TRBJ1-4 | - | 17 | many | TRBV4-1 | TGCGCCAGCAGCCAAGGGATGGTCGCAGGGGTGGATGAAAAACTGTTTTTT | CASSQGMVAGVDEKLFF
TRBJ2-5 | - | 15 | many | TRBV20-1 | TGCAGTGCTAGAGATATGGGTCTGGCGGAAGAGACCCAGTACTTC | CSARDMGLAEETQYF
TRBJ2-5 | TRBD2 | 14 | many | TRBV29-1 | TGCAGCGTCGACCGGACTAGCGGGAGAAAGACCCAGTACTTC | CSVDRTSGRKTQYF
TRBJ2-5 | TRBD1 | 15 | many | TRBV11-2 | TGTGCCAGCAGCGTAGCGGGGACAGGGGAAGAGACCCAGTACTTC | CASSVAGTGEETQYF
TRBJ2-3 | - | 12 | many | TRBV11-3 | TGTGCCAGCAGCTTAGATACAGATACGCAGTATTTT | CASSLDTDTQYF
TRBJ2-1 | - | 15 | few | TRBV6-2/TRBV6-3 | TGTGCCAGCAGTGTTCGGGACACCTTATACAATGAGCAGTTCTTC | CASSVRDTLYNEQFF
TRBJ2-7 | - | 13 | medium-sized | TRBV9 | TGTGCCAGCAGCGTAGGGGTAGGGCGGGAGCAGTACTTC | CASSVGVGREQYF
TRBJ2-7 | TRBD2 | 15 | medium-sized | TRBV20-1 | TGCAGTGCTAGAGATCCCCTAGCGGGAGGGTACGAGCAGTACTTC | CSARDPLAGGYEQYF
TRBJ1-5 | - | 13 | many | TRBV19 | TGTGCCAGTAGTCCCAGGGGAGGTCAGCCCCAGCATTTT | CASSPRGGQPQHF
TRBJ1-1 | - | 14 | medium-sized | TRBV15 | TGTGCCACCAGCATGGGGGCCCTGAACACTGAAGCTTTCTTT | CATSMGALNTEAFF
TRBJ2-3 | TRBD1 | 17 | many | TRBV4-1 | TGCGCCAGCAGCCAAACGCCCGACAGGGGGGTTAGGGATACGCAGTATTTT | CASSQTPDRGVRDTQYF
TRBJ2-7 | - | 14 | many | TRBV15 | TGTGCCACCAGCAGAGTAGGGGCGGGGAGCGAGCAGTACTTC | CATSRVGAGSEQYF
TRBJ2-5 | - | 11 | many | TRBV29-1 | TGCAGCGTTTACCGTGGGGAGACCCAGTACTTC | CSVYRGETQYF
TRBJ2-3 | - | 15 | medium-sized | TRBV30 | TGTGCCTGGAGCACCTGGGGGGAAACCACAGATACGCAGTATTTT | CAWSTWGETTDTQYF
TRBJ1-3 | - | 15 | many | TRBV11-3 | TGTGCCAGCAGTTTACCGGGGGCTCCAGGAAACACCATATATTTT | CASSLPGAPGNTIYF
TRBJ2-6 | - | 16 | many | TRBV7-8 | TGTGCCAGCAGCTTAGTTACAGGGTTAGGGGCCAACGTCCTGACTTTC | CASSLVTGLGANVLTF
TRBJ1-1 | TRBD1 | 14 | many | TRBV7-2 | TGTGCCAGCAGCTGGGGACAGGGGAACACTGAAGCTTTCTTT | CASSWGQGNTEAFF
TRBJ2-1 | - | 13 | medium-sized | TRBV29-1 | TGCAGCGTGAACCAGGGAATAAGCAATGAGCAGTTCTTC | CSVNQGISNEQFF
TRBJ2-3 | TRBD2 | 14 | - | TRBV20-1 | TGCAGTGCTAGTTCTAGCGGGGGCACAGATACGCAGTATTTT | CSASSSGGTDTQYF
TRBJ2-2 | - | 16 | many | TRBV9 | TGTGCCAGCAGCGGTAATCCGGGACTGTGGACCGGGGAGCTGTTTTTT | CASSGNPGLWTGELFF
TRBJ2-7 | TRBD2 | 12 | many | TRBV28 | TGTGCCAGCAGCTCCATGGGGGGGGAGCAGTACTTC | CASSSMGGEQYF
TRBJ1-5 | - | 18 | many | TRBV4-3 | TGCGCCAGCAGCCAAGAACATATACAGGAAACTAAAGGTCAGCCCCAGCATTTT | CASSQEHIQETKGQPQHF
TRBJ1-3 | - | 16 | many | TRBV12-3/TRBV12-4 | TGTGCCAGCAGTTTAGCGCGCGCCAGCTCTGGAAACACCATATATTTT | CASSLARASSGNTIYF
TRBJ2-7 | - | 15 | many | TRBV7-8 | TGTGCCAGCAGCTTAGCGGTTACTGGGGGCTGGGAGCAGTACTTC | CASSLAVTGGWEQYF
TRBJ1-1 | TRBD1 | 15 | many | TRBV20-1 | TGCAGTGCGCAACCGGTAGACAGGGGGAACACTGAAGCTTTCTTT | CSAQPVDRGNTEAFF
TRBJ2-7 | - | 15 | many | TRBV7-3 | TGTGCCAGCGCATCCGCCGGGACTCATCCCTACGAGCAGTACTTC | CASASAGTHPYEQYF
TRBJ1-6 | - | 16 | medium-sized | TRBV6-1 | TGTGCCAGCAGTGCTCTGGGGACGGGATATAATTCACCCCTCCACTTT | CASSALGTGYNSPLHF
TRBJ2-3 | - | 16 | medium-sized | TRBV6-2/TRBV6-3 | TGTGCCAGCAGTTACTGGGGGACGGTGAGCACAGATACGCAGTATTTT | CASSYWGTVSTDTQYF
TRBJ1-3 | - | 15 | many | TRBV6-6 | TGTGCCACCATCAGTGGGGCGGGGGTTGGAAACACCATATATTTT | CATISGAGVGNTIYF
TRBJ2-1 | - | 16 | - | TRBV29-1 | TGCAGCGTTGAAGGGACGGGACGGGGAATCCACAATGAGCAGTTCTTC | CSVEGTGRGIHNEQFF
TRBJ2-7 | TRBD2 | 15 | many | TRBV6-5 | TGTGCCAGCAGGGCTAGCGGGAGGGCGACCTACGAGCAGTACTTC | CASRASGRATYEQYF
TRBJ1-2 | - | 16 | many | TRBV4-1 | TGTGCCAGCAGCACCCGACAGTCTCCGGATAACTATGGCTACACCTTC | CASSTRQSPDNYGYTF
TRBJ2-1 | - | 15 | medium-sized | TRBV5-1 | TGCGCCAGCAGCTTGGTTGTCACCCTGCCCAATGAGCAGTTCTTC | CASSLVVTLPNEQFF